The rows below give T cell receptor beta chains drawn from one sample of a study of shared clonotypes between healthy human individuals. TCRdb's copy holds only in-frame clones and misses some; the assay was immunoSEQ multiplex PCR. The sample records some 1,600,000 clones, 95% to 99% being singletons. Sequenced material: naive CD4+ T cells sorted from blood. The origin of the receptors is a man aged 30-40 years in good health. The CDR3 runs from the conserved cysteine through the conserved F or W. The D gene is left open where the match is weak. Clone sizes are given selectively: once, few, many, or a class where the clone is expanded.

j_call: TRBJ1-4; v_call: TRBV5-1; clone_size: -; d_call: TRBD1; cdr3_nt: TGCGCCAGCAGCTTGAGGGACAGCGCTAATGAAAAACTGTTTTTT; cdr3_aa: CASSLRDSANEKLFF
j_call: TRBJ2-2; v_call: TRBV7-2; clone_size: -; d_call: -; cdr3_nt: TGTGCCAGCAGATCGGACTCCGCCGGGGAGCTGTTTTTT; cdr3_aa: CASRSDSAGELFF
j_call: TRBJ2-1; v_call: TRBV29-1; clone_size: -; d_call: -; cdr3_nt: TGCAGCGTTGGGTCCCGGCGGGCTAACAATGAGCAGTTCTTC; cdr3_aa: CSVGSRRANNEQFF
j_call: TRBJ1-2; v_call: TRBV18; clone_size: -; d_call: TRBD1; cdr3_nt: TGTGCCAGCTCACTATACCGGGACAGGGTTAACTATGGCTACACCTTC; cdr3_aa: CASSLYRDRVNYGYTF
j_call: TRBJ1-5; v_call: TRBV7-9; clone_size: -; d_call: -; cdr3_nt: TGTGCCAGCAGCTTAGAACTAGGAACGGCTGGGCCCCAGCATTTT; cdr3_aa: CASSLELGTAGPQHF
j_call: TRBJ2-7; v_call: TRBV2; clone_size: -; d_call: -; cdr3_nt: TGTGCCAGCAGGCAGGGCGATAACGAGCAGTACTTC; cdr3_aa: CASRQGDNEQYF
j_call: TRBJ1-5; v_call: TRBV7-2; clone_size: -; d_call: -; cdr3_nt: TGTGCCAGCAGTACCGGGCCCCCATGGGCCCAGCATTTT; cdr3_aa: CASSTGPPWAQHF
j_call: TRBJ2-1; v_call: TRBV18; clone_size: -; d_call: -; cdr3_nt: TGTGCCAGCTCACCACCCGGGCAGGAAAGGAATGAGCAGTTCTTC; cdr3_aa: CASSPPGQERNEQFF
j_call: TRBJ2-3; v_call: TRBV29-1; clone_size: -; d_call: -; cdr3_nt: TGCAGCGTTGAAGTGGGAGGCACAGATACGCAGTATTTT; cdr3_aa: CSVEVGGTDTQYF
j_call: TRBJ1-5; v_call: TRBV6-5; clone_size: -; d_call: -; cdr3_nt: TGTGCCAGCAGTTACTGGGGGAGTAATCAGCCCCAGCATTTT; cdr3_aa: CASSYWGSNQPQHF
j_call: TRBJ1-3; v_call: TRBV11-2; clone_size: -; d_call: TRBD1; cdr3_nt: TGTGCCAGCAGCACACTACAGGGGTCAGGAAACACCATATATTTT; cdr3_aa: CASSTLQGSGNTIYF
j_call: TRBJ2-1; v_call: TRBV11-3; clone_size: -; d_call: -; cdr3_nt: TGTGCCAGCAGCTTAGGTAGCGAACCTTACAATGAGCAGTTCTTC; cdr3_aa: CASSLGSEPYNEQFF
j_call: TRBJ2-7; v_call: TRBV28; clone_size: -; d_call: TRBD2; cdr3_nt: TGTGCCAGCAGTTTTGGCGGGAGCTACTCCTACGAGCAGTACTTC; cdr3_aa: CASSFGGSYSYEQYF
j_call: TRBJ2-5; v_call: TRBV5-4; clone_size: -; d_call: -; cdr3_nt: TGTGCCAGCAGCCCGGGTCGGATGGGTGAGACCCAGTACTTC; cdr3_aa: CASSPGRMGETQYF
j_call: TRBJ2-7; v_call: TRBV28; clone_size: -; d_call: -; cdr3_nt: TGTGCCAGCAGTCACCTCGGACAAGTACACTACGAGCAGTACTTC; cdr3_aa: CASSHLGQVHYEQYF
j_call: TRBJ2-5; v_call: TRBV28; clone_size: -; d_call: TRBD2; cdr3_nt: TGTGCCAGCAGTGGGGGACTAGCGGGTCAAGAGACCCAGTACTTC; cdr3_aa: CASSGGLAGQETQYF
j_call: TRBJ2-7; v_call: TRBV5-4; clone_size: -; d_call: -; cdr3_nt: TGTGCCAGCAGCGGGCAATCCAGGGGGGGACCCTACGAGCAGTACTTC; cdr3_aa: CASSGQSRGGPYEQYF
j_call: TRBJ2-7; v_call: TRBV19; clone_size: -; d_call: -; cdr3_nt: TGTGCCAGTAAAACCGGGACCGATGCCTACGAGCAGTACTTC; cdr3_aa: CASKTGTDAYEQYF
j_call: TRBJ2-7; v_call: TRBV4-3; clone_size: -; d_call: TRBD1; cdr3_nt: TGCGCCAGCAGCCAAGATAACAGGGGCTTCTCCTACGAGCAGTACTTC; cdr3_aa: CASSQDNRGFSYEQYF
j_call: TRBJ2-2; v_call: TRBV18; clone_size: -; d_call: -; cdr3_nt: TGTGCCAGCTCACCAGCAGGGCGCGGCGCGAACACCGGGGAGCTGTTTTTT; cdr3_aa: CASSPAGRGANTGELFF
j_call: TRBJ2-2; v_call: TRBV28; clone_size: -; d_call: -; cdr3_nt: TGTGCCAGCAGTTTAAGGTCAGGGAACACCGGGGAGCTGTTTTTT; cdr3_aa: CASSLRSGNTGELFF
j_call: TRBJ1-2; v_call: TRBV29-1; clone_size: -; d_call: TRBD1; cdr3_nt: TGCAGCTTTCGGGGGACAGCAGACTATGGCTACACCTTC; cdr3_aa: CSFRGTADYGYTF
j_call: TRBJ2-1; v_call: TRBV9; clone_size: -; d_call: -; cdr3_nt: TGTGCCAGCAGCGTAGCTTCTAGTAACAATGAGCAGTTCTTC; cdr3_aa: CASSVASSNNEQFF
j_call: TRBJ2-5; v_call: TRBV7-6; clone_size: -; d_call: -; cdr3_nt: TGTGCCAGCAGCTCCCGGCAGCAAGAGACCCAGTACTTC; cdr3_aa: CASSSRQQETQYF
j_call: TRBJ2-3; v_call: TRBV28; clone_size: -; d_call: -; cdr3_nt: TGTGCCAGCAGGGGGGGATGGGGCACAGATACGCAGTATTTT; cdr3_aa: CASRGGWGTDTQYF
j_call: TRBJ2-7; v_call: TRBV30; clone_size: -; d_call: TRBD2; cdr3_nt: TGTGCCTGGAGAGCCGGTGGGCTAGCGGGAGAATTTGTGTACTTC; cdr3_aa: CAWRAGGLAGEFVYF
j_call: TRBJ2-1; v_call: TRBV10-2; clone_size: -; d_call: -; cdr3_nt: TGCGCCAGCAGTGTCGAAGCGCTGAATGAGCAGTTCTTC; cdr3_aa: CASSVEALNEQFF
j_call: TRBJ2-1; v_call: TRBV21-1; clone_size: -; d_call: -; cdr3_nt: TGTGCCAGCACTACGGCCCGGATCCATGAGCAGTTCTTC; cdr3_aa: CASTTARIHEQFF
j_call: TRBJ2-2; v_call: TRBV5-4; clone_size: once; d_call: -; cdr3_nt: TGTGCCAGCAGCTTGTCTACAGGAATGTCCGGGGAGCTGTTTTTT; cdr3_aa: CASSLSTGMSGELFF
j_call: TRBJ2-1; v_call: TRBV28; clone_size: -; d_call: TRBD2; cdr3_nt: TGTGCCAGCGGAATTGACCCGACTAGCGGGAGCCTCGCCTCCTACAATGAGCAGTTCTTC; cdr3_aa: CASGIDPTSGSLASYNEQFF
j_call: TRBJ1-2; v_call: TRBV6-6; clone_size: -; d_call: TRBD1; cdr3_nt: TGTGCCAGCAGCTCAGGGGGCGCGTACTATGGCTACACCTTC; cdr3_aa: CASSSGGAYYGYTF
j_call: TRBJ2-7; v_call: TRBV7-2; clone_size: -; d_call: -; cdr3_nt: TGTGCCAGCAGCTTCCATTCCGGCTACGAGCAGTACTTC; cdr3_aa: CASSFHSGYEQYF
j_call: TRBJ2-1; v_call: TRBV28; clone_size: -; d_call: TRBD1; cdr3_nt: TGTGCCAGCAGTTTGCCCGGTTCCCCGCGACAGGGCATAGCCTACAATGAGCAGTTCTTC; cdr3_aa: CASSLPGSPRQGIAYNEQFF
j_call: TRBJ2-5; v_call: TRBV6-6; clone_size: -; d_call: -; cdr3_nt: TGTGCCAGCAGCCAACTACAGGGTTATCAAGAGACCCAGTACTTC; cdr3_aa: CASSQLQGYQETQYF
j_call: TRBJ1-5; v_call: TRBV2; clone_size: -; d_call: -; cdr3_nt: TGTGCCAGCAGTGTCAGGGGCTGGGCTCAGCCCCAGCATTTT; cdr3_aa: CASSVRGWAQPQHF
j_call: TRBJ2-4; v_call: TRBV7-9; clone_size: -; d_call: -; cdr3_nt: TGTGCCAGCAGCTTAGCGCCCGGACCGGGGCAAAACATTCAGTACTTC; cdr3_aa: CASSLAPGPGQNIQYF
j_call: TRBJ1-5; v_call: TRBV4-1; clone_size: -; d_call: TRBD1; cdr3_nt: TGCGCCAGCAGCCAAGATGCCGGGACAGAGAATCAGCCCCAGCATTTT; cdr3_aa: CASSQDAGTENQPQHF
j_call: TRBJ2-7; v_call: TRBV5-1; clone_size: -; d_call: -; cdr3_nt: TGCGCCAGCAGCTATACAGGATCGAACGAGCAGTACTTC; cdr3_aa: CASSYTGSNEQYF
j_call: TRBJ1-4; v_call: TRBV7-8; clone_size: -; d_call: -; cdr3_nt: TGTGCCAGCAGCCCCAACAGGGCGGCGGGAGAAAAACTGTTTTTT; cdr3_aa: CASSPNRAAGEKLFF
j_call: TRBJ2-3; v_call: TRBV5-1; clone_size: -; d_call: -; cdr3_nt: TGCGCCAGCAGCTTGACCTTAGGGACAACTAGCACAGATACGCAGTATTTT; cdr3_aa: CASSLTLGTTSTDTQYF
j_call: TRBJ2-3; v_call: TRBV28; clone_size: -; d_call: TRBD1; cdr3_nt: TGTGCCACCACGCTGGGACAGGGACGGACAGATACGCAGTATTTT; cdr3_aa: CATTLGQGRTDTQYF
j_call: TRBJ2-1; v_call: TRBV6-1; clone_size: -; d_call: -; cdr3_nt: TGTGCCAGCAGGGCTAGGAGGGGTTACAATGAGCAGTTCTTC; cdr3_aa: CASRARRGYNEQFF
j_call: TRBJ1-5; v_call: TRBV28; clone_size: -; d_call: -; cdr3_nt: TGTGCCAGCAGTTCCGTGGGGGGGCCCAATCAGCCCCAGCATTTT; cdr3_aa: CASSSVGGPNQPQHF
j_call: TRBJ1-4; v_call: TRBV5-5; clone_size: -; d_call: -; cdr3_nt: TGTGCCAGCAGCTTTGGGGGACGGGAAAAACTGTTTTTT; cdr3_aa: CASSFGGREKLFF
j_call: TRBJ2-1; v_call: TRBV5-5; clone_size: -; d_call: -; cdr3_nt: TGTGCCAGCAGCTATAGCTTAGGAGGCCGCAATGAGCAGTTCTTC; cdr3_aa: CASSYSLGGRNEQFF
j_call: TRBJ2-7; v_call: TRBV7-9; clone_size: -; d_call: -; cdr3_nt: TGTGCCAGCAGCCCAAACATCGACTTTCCCTACGAGCAGTACTTC; cdr3_aa: CASSPNIDFPYEQYF
j_call: TRBJ1-1; v_call: TRBV30; clone_size: -; d_call: -; cdr3_nt: TGTGCCTGGAGCGTACGGACAGCGCTAGAAGCTTTCTTT; cdr3_aa: CAWSVRTALEAFF
j_call: TRBJ1-1; v_call: TRBV28; clone_size: few; d_call: -; cdr3_nt: TGTGCCAGCAGTTCGTACACTGAAGCTTTCTTT; cdr3_aa: CASSSYTEAFF
j_call: TRBJ2-3; v_call: TRBV29-1; clone_size: -; d_call: TRBD2; cdr3_nt: TGCAGCGTAGCGGGACTAGCGGCTAAAAGCACAGATACGCAGTATTTT; cdr3_aa: CSVAGLAAKSTDTQYF
j_call: TRBJ1-1; v_call: TRBV6-4; clone_size: -; d_call: -; cdr3_nt: TGTGCCAGCAGCCTACAGGCCGGAGGGAACACTGAAGCTTTCTTT; cdr3_aa: CASSLQAGGNTEAFF
j_call: TRBJ1-1; v_call: TRBV19; clone_size: -; d_call: TRBD1; cdr3_nt: TGTGCCAGTAGTATAGGAGACAGGGGGCGCACTGAAGCTTTCTTT; cdr3_aa: CASSIGDRGRTEAFF
j_call: TRBJ2-2; v_call: TRBV25-1; clone_size: -; d_call: -; cdr3_nt: TGTGCCAGCAGTTCCACGGGAAGGGGCAGGAGAGACACCGGGGAGCTGTTTTTT; cdr3_aa: CASSSTGRGRRDTGELFF